Below, 6 T cell receptor beta chains from the same sample are listed, as sequenced in a study of T cells in Graves' hyperthyroidism and ophthalmopathy. Amplification of TCR beta CDR3 regions was performed using RNA transcripts as template. Using the HTBI primer set, a first-round RT-PCR was run on the TCR CDR3. TCRdb called the multiplex PCR reads again in MiXCR, with one record for every CDR3 protein. The sample shows about 270,000 distinct CDR3 sequences, roughly 22% of them seen only once. Sequenced material: blood. The receptors stem from a man aged 25-45 years with Graves' ophthalmopathy.

The J gene is TRBJ2-2, the V gene TRBV18; D gene unclear. From germline, CDR1 is KGHSH and CDR2 LQKENI. V was clipped by 1 base and J by 4 bases, with 10 bases between them. The CDR3 extends over 15 amino acids. The CDR3 sequence: CASSPLETRTGELFF. In nucleotides, the CDR3 is TGTGCCAGCTCACCACTGGAGACCCGCACCGGGGAGCTGTTTTTT.

In this sample, this clonotype turned up many times. The chain is built from TRBV5-1 and TRBJ1-1; 7 nucleotides align to TRBD1. CDR3 length equals 16 residues. CDR1 is SGHRS and CDR2 is YFSETQ in the germline V gene. Trimming cost V 4 bases and J 1 base; bases outside gene matches: 10. Here the CDR3 reads CASSLHSQGPNTEAFF. In DNA, the CDR3 is TGCGCCAGCAGCCTTCATTCACAGGGGCCGAACACTGAAGCTTTCTTT.

There are a few counts of this clonotype. The chain employs TRBV5-6 and TRBJ2-4; D ambiguous. Germline CDR1 reads SGHDT; CDR2 reads YYEEEE. The ends were cut back, 6 bases at V and 8 bases at J, with 18 bases in the middle. The CDR3 sequence is 14 residues long. CDR3 loop: CASTRLGITDIQYF. DNA for the CDR3: TGTGCCAGCACCCGTTTAGGGATTACGGACATTCAGTACTTC.

The V call is TRBV29-1, the J call TRBJ2-2, with D tentatively TRBD1 or TRBD2 (5 bases each). Per germline, CDR1 SQVTM and CDR2 ANQGSEA. The germline V and J ends were trimmed by 3 bases and 5 bases, with 7 bases remaining between them. The CDR3 consists of 12 residues. The CDR3 is CSVEGETGELFF. The CDR3 nucleotides read TGCAGCGTTGAGGGGGAAACCGGGGAGCTGTTTTTT.

Notes on this clonotype: One end of the junction fails to match germline, which may point to a read error. The chain links TRBV6-2 or TRBV6-3 to TRBJ2-5; D perhaps matches TRBD2 (6 bases). Germline CDR1 reads MNHEY; CDR2 reads SVGEGT. This CDR3 region has 15 residues. The CDR3 reads CASSYSSGIQETRYF. The CDR3 nucleotides read TGTGCCAGCAGTTACTCTAGCGGAATACAAGAGACCCGGTACTTC.

The table lists this clonotype with a few counts. The chain's CDR3 is CASSVAGITDSPLHF. DNA for the CDR3: TGTGCCAGCAGCGTAGCTGGCATAACCGATTCACCCCTCCACTTT. This sequence joins TRBV9 and TRBJ1-6; D is unresolved. The CDR3 is 15 residues long. Trimming shortened V by 0 bases and J by 8 bases, and 12 bases separated the two germline ends. CDR1 is SGDLS and CDR2 is YYNGEE in the germline V gene.